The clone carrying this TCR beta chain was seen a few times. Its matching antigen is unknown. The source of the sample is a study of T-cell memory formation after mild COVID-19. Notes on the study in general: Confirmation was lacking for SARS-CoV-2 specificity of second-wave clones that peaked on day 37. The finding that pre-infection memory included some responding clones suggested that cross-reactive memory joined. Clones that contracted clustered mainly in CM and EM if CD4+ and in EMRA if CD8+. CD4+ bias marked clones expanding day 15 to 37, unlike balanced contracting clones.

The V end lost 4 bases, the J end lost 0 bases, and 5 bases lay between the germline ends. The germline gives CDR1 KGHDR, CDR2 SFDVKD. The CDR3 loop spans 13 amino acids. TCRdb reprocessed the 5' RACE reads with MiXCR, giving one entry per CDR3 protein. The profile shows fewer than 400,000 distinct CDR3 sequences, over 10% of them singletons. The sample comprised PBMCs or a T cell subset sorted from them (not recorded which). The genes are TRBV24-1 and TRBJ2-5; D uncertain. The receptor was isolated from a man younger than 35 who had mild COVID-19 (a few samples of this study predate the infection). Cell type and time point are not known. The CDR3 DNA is TGTGCCACCAGTGAGTCTGACCAAGAGACCCAGTACTTC. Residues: CATSESDQETQYF.